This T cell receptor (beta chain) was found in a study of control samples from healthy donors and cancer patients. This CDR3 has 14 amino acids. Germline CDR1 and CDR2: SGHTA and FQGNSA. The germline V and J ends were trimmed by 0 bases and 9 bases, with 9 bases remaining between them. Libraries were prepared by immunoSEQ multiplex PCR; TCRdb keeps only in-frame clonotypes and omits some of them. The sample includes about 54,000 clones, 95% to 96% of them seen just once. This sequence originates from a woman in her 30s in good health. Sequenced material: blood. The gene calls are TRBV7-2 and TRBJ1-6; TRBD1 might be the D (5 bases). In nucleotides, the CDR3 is TGTGCCAGCAGCTTAGCCAGGGCGACTTCACCCCTCCACTTT. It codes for CASSLARATSPLHF.